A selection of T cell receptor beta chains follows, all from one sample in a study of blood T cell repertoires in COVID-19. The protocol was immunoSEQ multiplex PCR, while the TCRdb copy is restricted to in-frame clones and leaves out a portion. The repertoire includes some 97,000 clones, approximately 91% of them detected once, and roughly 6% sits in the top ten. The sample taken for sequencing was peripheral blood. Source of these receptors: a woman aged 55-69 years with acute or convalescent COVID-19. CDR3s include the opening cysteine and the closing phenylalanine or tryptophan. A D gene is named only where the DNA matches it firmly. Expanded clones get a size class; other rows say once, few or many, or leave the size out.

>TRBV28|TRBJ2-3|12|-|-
TGTGCCAGCAGCGAACTAACAGATACGCAGTATTTT
CASSELTDTQYF
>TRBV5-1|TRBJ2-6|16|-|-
TGCGCCAGCAGCTTGGGACTTAACTCTGGGGCCAACGTCCTGACTTTC
CASSLGLNSGANVLTF
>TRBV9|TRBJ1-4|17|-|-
TGTGCCAGCAGCGTAGGTCCCCGGTGGTCAACTAATGAAAAACTGTTTTTT
CASSVGPRWSTNEKLFF
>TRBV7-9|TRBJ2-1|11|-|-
TGTGCCAGCAGCTTAGCAGCGGAGCAGTTCTTC
CASSLAAEQFF
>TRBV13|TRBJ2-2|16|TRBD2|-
TGTGCCAGCAGCTCCCGCAGCGGGATGGACACCGGGGAGCTGTTTTTT
CASSSRSGMDTGELFF
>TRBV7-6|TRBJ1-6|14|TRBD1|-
TGTGCCAGCAGCCAGCGGACAGGGAATTCACCCCTCCACTTT
CASSQRTGNSPLHF
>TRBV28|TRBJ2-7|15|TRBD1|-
TGTGCCAGCAGGCTACAGGGGCGCCTATCCTACGAGCAGTACTTC
CASRLQGRLSYEQYF
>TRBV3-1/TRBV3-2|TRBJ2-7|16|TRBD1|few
TGTGCCAGCAGCCAATTGACAGGGGGTGATTCCTACGAGCAGTACTTC
CASSQLTGGDSYEQYF
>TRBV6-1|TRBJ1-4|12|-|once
TGTGCCAGCAGTGAAGATCGGGAAAAACTGTTTTTT
CASSEDREKLFF
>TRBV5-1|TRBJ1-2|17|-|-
TGCGCCAGCAGCTTGTACAAGGACGCCACAGGTGAATATGGCTACACCTTC
CASSLYKDATGEYGYTF
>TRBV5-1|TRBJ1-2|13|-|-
TGCGCCAGCAGCTTGAGCCAGGGGTATGGCTACACCTTC
CASSLSQGYGYTF
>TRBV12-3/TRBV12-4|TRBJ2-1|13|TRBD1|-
TGTGCCAGCAGCTGGGACAGGGTTGGGGAGCAGTTCTTC
CASSWDRVGEQFF
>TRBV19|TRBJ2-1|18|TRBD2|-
TGTGCCAGTAGTATATTCCCACGGGGGGCGGGAGGGCTAACTGAGCAGTTCTTC
CASSIFPRGAGGLTEQFF
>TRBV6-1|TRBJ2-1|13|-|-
TGTGCCAGCAGTGAAGTGGCGGGGAGCCGACAGTTCTTC
CASSEVAGSRQFF
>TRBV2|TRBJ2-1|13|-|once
TGTGCCAGCGTAGCGGATTCCTACAATGAGCAGTTCTTC
CASVADSYNEQFF
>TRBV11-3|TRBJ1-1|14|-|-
TGTGCCAGCAGCCCCAGTGGCGGCCAACATGAAGCTTTCTTT
CASSPSGGQHEAFF
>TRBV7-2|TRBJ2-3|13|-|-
TGTGCCAGCAGCCTGGTTCGGGAGGATACGCAGTATTTT
CASSLVREDTQYF
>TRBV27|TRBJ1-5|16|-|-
TGTGCCAGTTCCGGGAAGGGTGGGGTTGGTGGTCAGCCCCAGCATTTT
CASSGKGGVGGQPQHF
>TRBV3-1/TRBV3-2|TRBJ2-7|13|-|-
TGTGCCAGCAGCCAACTAGGTTCCTACGAGCAGTACTTC
CASSQLGSYEQYF
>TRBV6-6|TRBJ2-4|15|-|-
TGTGCCAGCAGTTACTCGACAGGCTCGCTAGCCATTCAGTACTTC
CASSYSTGSLAIQYF
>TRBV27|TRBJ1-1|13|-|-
TGTGCCAGCAGGAAGTTTGGGGGGATTGAAGCTTTCTTT
CASRKFGGIEAFF
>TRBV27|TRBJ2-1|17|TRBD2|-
TGTGCCAGCAGTCCCGGGACTAGCGGGAGGAGGGTGGATGAGCAGTTCTTC
CASSPGTSGRRVDEQFF
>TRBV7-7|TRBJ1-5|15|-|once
TGTGCTAGCAGCTCGAGACAGGCCCTTAATCAGCCCCAGCATTTT
CASSSRQALNQPQHF
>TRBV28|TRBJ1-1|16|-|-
TGTGCCAGCAGATCCTGGGGCACGATTGTTAACACTGAAGCTTTCTTT
CASRSWGTIVNTEAFF
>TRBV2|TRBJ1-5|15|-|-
TGTGCCAGCAGTGAAAAACGACAAAGCAATCAGCCCCAGCATTTT
CASSEKRQSNQPQHF
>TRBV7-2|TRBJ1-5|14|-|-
TGTGCCAGCAGCTTGGGGGCAACTGGCCAGCCCCAGCATTTT
CASSLGATGQPQHF